A single sample is the source of the 28 T cell receptor beta chains below, sequenced in a study of T cell changes during pregnancy in multiple sclerosis. Repertoires were generated with immunoSEQ multiplex PCR, while TCRdb's copy carries only in-frame clones and drops some. The repertoire holds around 56,000 clones, around nine tenths seen once, with around 2% in the top ten. The source was peripheral blood, collected in the first trimester of pregnancy. These receptors came from a female donor in good health, enrolled as a control in a pregnancy study.

The rearrangement links TRBV28 to TRBJ2-7; TRBD2 matches 10 bases. Germline-derived CDR1 and CDR2 are MDHEN and SYDVKM. The CDR3 has 15 amino acids. V was pared by 4 bases and J by 1 base, with 4 bases of the junction left unmatched. In nucleotides, the CDR3 is TGTGCCAGCAGTTCCACTAGCGGGGTGTCCTACGAGCAGTACTTC. Its protein is CASSSTSGVSYEQYF.

J is TRBJ2-1 and V is TRBV19; 10 positions match TRBD2. Trimming removed 0 bases from V and 8 bases from J; junction bases left unmatched: 7. This CDR3 region has 16 residues. CDR1 and CDR2 (germline): LNHDA, SQIVND (reference sequence). The CDR3 nucleotides are TGTGCCAGTAGTATAGATGGTGCTAGCGGGAGCTATGAGCAGTTCTTC. This gives the protein CASSIDGASGSYEQFF.

DNA for the CDR3: TGTGCCAGTTCCGGGACAGGGGCGTACAATGAGCAGTTCTTC. It is translated as CASSGTGAYNEQFF. The chain has TRBV19 and TRBJ2-1; 10 positions match TRBD1. CDR1 is LNHDA and CDR2 is SQIVND in the germline V gene (reference sequence). This CDR3 is 14 amino acids long. The V segment lost 8 bases and the J segment 4 bases; nucleotides outside the gene matches: 5.

This clone showed up just once. The chain recombines TRBV4-1 with TRBJ2-1; TRBD1 might be the D (5 bases). Germline CDR1 is MGHRA and CDR2 is YSYEKL. V lost 8 bases and J lost 7, with 15 bases in between. The CDR3 sequence is 13 residues long. CDR3 in amino acids: CASQGSLGNEQFF. The CDR3 nucleotides read TGCGCCAGCCAGGGTAGTTTGGGTAATGAGCAGTTCTTC.

The chain is built from TRBV2 and TRBJ1-2; TRBD1 agrees at 9 bases. Germline assignment: CDR1 SNHLY and CDR2 FYNNEI. The CDR3 is made up of 14 amino acids. Trimming removed 2 bases from V and 7 bases from J; junction bases left unmatched: 5. CDR3 residues: CASSETGGGGGYTF. CDR3 in DNA: TGTGCCAGCAGTGAAACAGGGGGCGGCGGTGGCTACACCTTC.

CDR3 sequence reads: CARSFPSSREKRGETQYF. Written as DNA, the CDR3 is TGTGCCAGAAGCTTCCCCTCTAGCCGGGAAAAAAGAGGAGAGACCCAGTACTTC. The rearrangement joins TRBV7-5 to TRBJ2-5; TRBD2 is the table's D call, not checked against the DNA. TRBV7-5 is given as a pseudogene. This CDR3 comprises 18 residues.

The V gene is TRBV4-2, the J gene TRBJ2-7; TRBD2 agrees at 9 bases. The CDR3 runs 16 residues. V lost 3 bases to trimming and J lost 3 bases; unmatched junction nucleotides: 9. The germline V gene encodes CDR1 LGHNA and CDR2 YNFKEQ. Here the CDR3 reads CASSHLTPRGGYEQYF. As DNA, the CDR3 is TGTGCCAGCAGCCACCTAACCCCGCGGGGGGGCTACGAGCAGTACTTC.

V and J are TRBV2 and TRBJ1-1; unclear D gene. CDR1 is SNHLY, CDR2 FYNNEI, per germline. The CDR3 spans 11 residues. V was trimmed by 4 bases and J by 8 bases, leaving 8 bases between them. The DNA for the CDR3 is TGTGCCAGCAGTGTGGCCTCCGAAGCTTTCTTT. It codes for CASSVASEAFF.

The V call is TRBV6-5, the J call TRBJ2-2; D not resolved. V was shortened by 0 bases and J by 6 bases, with 11 bases between the two germline ends. This CDR3 comprises 15 residues. Germline V gene lookup returns CDR1 MNHEY and CDR2 SVGAGI. CDR3 bases: TGTGCCAGCAGTTACTCGAACCCGATAGCCGGGGAGCTGTTTTTT. Protein sequence: CASSYSNPIAGELFF.

The chain is built from TRBV6-5 and TRBJ2-7; maybe TRBD2 (6 bases). Between the trimmed V and J ends, which lost 0 bases and 3 bases, there was a span of 12 bases. Germline CDR1 reads MNHEY; CDR2 reads SVGAGI. The CDR3 consists of 15 residues. The CDR3 spells CASSYSLVGLYEQYF. The CDR3 DNA reads as TGTGCCAGCAGTTACTCTTTGGTGGGACTCTACGAGCAGTACTTC.

V is TRBV28 and J is TRBJ1-5, with 7 bases fitting TRBD1. CDR1 and CDR2 from the germline V gene are MDHEN and SYDVKM. J was trimmed by 3 bases and V by 1 base; bases with no gene match: 6. This CDR3 comprises 16 residues. The CDR3 spells CASSLFWDRINQPQHF. CDR3 nucleotide sequence: TGTGCCAGCAGTTTATTCTGGGACAGAATCAATCAGCCCCAGCATTTT.

The chain recombines TRBV11-2 with TRBJ2-1, with 7 bases lining up with TRBD1. V trimming: 5 bases; J trimming: 6 bases; junction bases outside the gene matches: 4. CDR3 length: 13 amino acids. Germline-derived CDR1 and CDR2 are SGHAT and FQNNGV. CDR3: CASSRPGGNEQFF. The DNA for the CDR3 is TGTGCCAGCAGCCGTCCAGGGGGCAATGAGCAGTTCTTC.

The genes are TRBV27 and TRBJ1-2, with a possible D match to TRBD1 (5 bases). The CDR3 runs 12 residues. Trimming cost V 6 bases and J 8 bases, with 13 bases left between them. The germline CDR1 and CDR2 sequences are MNHEY and SMNVEV (reference sequence). DNA of the CDR3: TGTGCCAGCAGACCAGGGCGGTGGGGCTACACCTTC. Amino acids: CASRPGRWGYTF.

This sequence joins TRBV5-8 and TRBJ1-5, with D hard to call. Trimming left V 2 bases short and J 5 bases short, with 14 bases between. Germline V CDR1 and CDR2: SGHTS, YDEGEE. The CDR3 covers 15 residues. CDR3 sequence reads: CASSFRGWEDQPQHF. CDR3 in DNA: TGTGCCAGCAGCTTCCGAGGTTGGGAGGATCAGCCCCAGCATTTT.

CDR3 in DNA: TGTGCCAGCAGTTGGCTAGCGGGGGGCAATAATGAGCAGTTCTTC. It codes for CASSWLAGGNNEQFF. The genes are TRBV6-1 and TRBJ2-1; 11 nucleotides agree with TRBD2. V trimming: 5 bases; J trimming: 7 bases; junction bases outside the gene matches: 7. Germline V CDR1 and CDR2: MNHNS, SASEGT. This CDR3 is 15 amino acids long.

The chain recombines TRBV5-1 with TRBJ2-5; 9 nucleotides align to TRBD1. CDR3 size: 14 residues. CDR1 and CDR2 from the germline V gene are SGHRS and YFSETQ. V lost 5 bases to trimming and J lost 4 bases; unmatched junction nucleotides: 6. This CDR3 is CASRGGQGAETQYF. The CDR3 DNA reads TGCGCCAGCAGGGGGGGACAGGGCGCAGAGACCCAGTACTTC.

The chain is built from TRBV11-2 and TRBJ2-2, with D perhaps matching TRBD1 (5 bases). Trimming pared 6 bases from V and 3 bases from J, leaving 14 bases between. The V gene's germline CDR1 is SGHAT and CDR2 FQNNGV. The CDR3 consists of 15 residues. This CDR3 is CASRDLDTYTGELFF. CDR3 nucleotide sequence: TGTGCCAGCAGAGACCTGGACACTTACACCGGGGAGCTGTTTTTT.

This clone has more than one count but fewer than ten. The CDR3 loop is CAWSGFSGSGELFF. The CDR3 DNA follows: TGTGCCTGGAGTGGATTTTCGGGGAGCGGGGAGCTGTTTTTT. The rearrangement links TRBV30 to TRBJ2-2; D is perhaps TRBD2 (5 bases). The CDR3 length is 14 residues. Germline CDR1 reads GTSNPN; CDR2 reads SVGIG (reference sequence). Trimming removed 1 base at V and 7 bases at J, with 13 bases between. Full variable domain (rest looked up from reference TRBV30 and TRBJ2-2): SQTIHQWPATLVQPVGSPLSLECTVEGTSNPNLYWYRQAAGRGLQLLFYSVGIGQISSEVPQNLSASRPQDRQFILSSKKLLLSDSGFYLCAWSGFSGSGELFFGEGSRLTVL.

The rearrangement joins TRBV2 to TRBJ1-1; no definite D call. This CDR3 is built from 13 residues. Germline assignment: CDR1 SNHLY and CDR2 FYNNEI. With 9 bases removed from V and 7 bases from J, the gap between germline ends came to 18 bases. The CDR3 spells CASMREWGGEAFF. In nucleotides, the CDR3 is TGTGCCAGTATGAGGGAATGGGGAGGTGAAGCTTTCTTT. Looking up the rest from reference TRBV2 and TRBJ1-1 gives the full variable domain: EPEVTQTPSHQVTQMGQEVILRCVPISNHLYFYWYRQILGQKVEFLVSFYNNEISEKSEIFDDQFSVERPDGSNFTLKIRSTKLEDSAMYFCASMREWGGEAFFGQGTRLTVV.

This clone appeared a few times. The chain recombines TRBV6-5 with TRBJ2-7; TRBD1 matches at 9 bases. Germline CDR1 is MNHEY and CDR2 is SVGAGI. With 2 bases clipped from V and 1 base from J, the junction kept 3 bases outside the gene matches. There are 15 residues in the CDR3. The CDR3: CASSYVGTGSYEQYF. For the CDR3, the DNA is TGTGCCAGCAGTTACGTAGGGACAGGGTCCTACGAGCAGTACTTC.

V is TRBV7-2 and J is TRBJ2-4; tentative D call: TRBD2 (6 bases). This CDR3 region has 11 residues. Trimming took 5 bases from V and 10 from J, leaving 9 bases between them. The germline V gene has CDR1 SGHTA and CDR2 FQGNSA. Here the CDR3 reads CASSPSGIQYF. The CDR3 DNA reads TGTGCCAGCAGCCCCAGCGGGATTCAGTACTTC.

The chain carries TRBV10-3 and TRBJ2-7; 8 bases fit TRBD1. Trimming cost V 8 bases and J 0 bases; bases outside gene matches: 3. The CDR3 loop spans 13 amino acids. Per germline, CDR1 ENHRY and CDR2 SYGVKD. CDR3 bases: TGTGCCATCGGGACAGGAGACTCCTACGAGCAGTACTTC. Protein: CAIGTGDSYEQYF.

The rearrangement links TRBV27 to TRBJ1-4, with 9 bases matching TRBD1. J was trimmed by 8 bases and V by 6 bases; bases with no gene match: 7. CDR3 size: 14 residues. Germline lookup yields CDR1 MNHEY and CDR2 SMNVEV (reference sequence). CDR3 protein: CASSRQGEGEKLFF. The CDR3 DNA reads TGTGCCAGCAGCCGACAGGGGGAAGGGGAAAAACTGTTTTTT.

The V gene is TRBV15, the J gene TRBJ1-2; no definite D call. The CDR3 contains 15 residues. The germline V and J ends were trimmed by 0 bases and 2 bases, with 10 bases remaining between them. CDR1 is LNHNV, CDR2 YYDKDF, per germline (reference sequence). In DNA form, the CDR3 reads TGTGCCACCAGCAGAGATCTCACAGCCAACTATGGCTACACCTTC. Translation: CATSRDLTANYGYTF.

The chain has TRBV6-5 and TRBJ2-4, with D perhaps TRBD1 (5 bases). The CDR3 is 15 amino acids. Germline CDR1 MNHEY, CDR2 SVGAGI. Trimming shortened V by 6 bases and J by 3 bases, and 15 bases separated the two germline ends. The CDR3 DNA is TGTGCCAGCAGCCGACAGCCTAATCTCAAAAACATTCAGTACTTC. As protein: CASSRQPNLKNIQYF.

The chain recombines TRBV21-1 with TRBJ2-1; the D call TRBD2 from the table was never checked on the DNA. TRBV21-1 is a listed pseudogene. This CDR3 has 13 residues. CDR3 DNA: TGTGCCAGCAGCAAATTGGTCCGGTCCGAGCAGTTCTTC. It encodes CASSKLVRSEQFF.

V is TRBV7-2 and J is TRBJ2-3; TRBD2 might be the D (6 bases). Per the germline V gene, CDR1 is SGHTA and CDR2 is FQGNSA. This CDR3 comprises 14 residues. V was trimmed by 6 bases and J by 2 bases, leaving 12 bases between them. CDR3: CASRVAVTTDTQYF. The CDR3 coding sequence is TGTGCCAGCAGAGTAGCGGTGACCACAGATACGCAGTATTTT.

This chain links TRBV5-5 with TRBJ1-4; weak D call: TRBD1 (5 bases). The CDR3 totals 16 residues. V dropped 4 bases and J dropped 3 bases, with 16 bases sitting between them. Germline V lookup: CDR1 SGHKS, CDR2 YYEKEE (reference sequence). The CDR3 bases are TGTGCCAGCAGCATCGGGGGACGACCCTCTAATGAAAAACTGTTTTTT. It translates to CASSIGGRPSNEKLFF.